Shown below are 11 T cell receptor beta chains from a single sample sequenced in a study of blood T cells in healthy people across ages. Sample-barcoded 5' priming and a J-beta primer mix drove a second PCR of 7 to 11 cycles. TCRdb independently ran MiXCR on the 5' RACE reads; one entry per CDR3 protein. The data show fewer than 950,000 distinct CDR3 sequences, about 36% seen once. Sequencing used blood. All receptors derive from a man between 18 and 29 years old in good health.

CDR3 loop: CASSFWTARTSNKQRALYEQFF. The DNA of the CDR3 is TGTGCCAGCAGCTTTTGGACAGCGCGTACAAGTAACAAACAGCGAGCTCTCTATGAGCAGTTCTTC. The J gene is TRBJ2-1, the V gene TRBV11-2; perhaps TRBD1 as D (6 bases). The germline gives CDR1 SGHAT, CDR2 FQNNGV. This CDR3 is 22 amino acids long. Trimming took 3 bases from V and 8 from J, leaving 38 bases between them.

This clonotype has only a few counts. One end of the junction fails to match germline, which may point to a read error. The V and J genes are TRBV5-1 and TRBJ2-1; perhaps TRBD2 as D (5 bases). The CDR3 totals 14 residues. The germline V gene has CDR1 SGHRS and CDR2 YFSETQ. CDR3 loop: CTSSPTSIYNEQFF. CDR3 coding DNA: TGCACCAGCAGCCCAACTAGTATCTACAATGAGCAGTTCTTC.

This clonotype was observed a single time. A much more abundant neighbour one base away suggests this may be a read error. The CDR3 sequence is CATTRDDHNEQFF. In DNA, the CDR3 is TGTGCCACCACCCGGGACGACCACAATGAGCAGTTCTTC. The chain couples TRBV15 to TRBJ2-1; perhaps D is TRBD1 or TRBD2 (5 bases each). V gave up 7 bases and J gave up 5 bases, with 12 bases separating them. The CDR3 is 13 residues long. CDR1 and CDR2 from the germline V gene are LNHNV and YYDKDF (reference sequence).

This clonotype has at least ten counts. CDR3 amino acids: CASSPDRDSTDTQYF. The CDR3 nucleotides are TGTGCCAGCAGTCCCGACAGGGATAGCACAGATACGCAGTATTTT. The chain is built from TRBV12-3 or TRBV12-4 and TRBJ2-3; 7 positions match TRBD1. V lost 5 bases, J lost 0 bases, and 5 bases stayed unmatched. This CDR3 spans 15 amino acids.

The genes are TRBV5-1 and TRBJ2-5, with 9 bases fitting TRBD2. This CDR3 is 16 amino acids long. V trimming: 1 base; J trimming: 2 bases; junction bases outside the gene matches: 6. CDR1 and CDR2 from the germline V gene are SGHRS and YFSETQ. The CDR3 region is CASSLQAGGLQETQYF. The CDR3 DNA reads as TGCGCCAGCAGCTTGCAAGCGGGGGGCCTTCAAGAGACCCAGTACTTC.

The rearrangement joins TRBV12-3 or TRBV12-4 to TRBJ1-5; unclear D gene. V was clipped by 6 bases and J by 2 bases, with 14 bases between them. The CDR3 is made up of 15 amino acids. CDR3 protein: CASRYLYSGNQPQHF. Here the CDR3 DNA reads TGTGCCAGCAGGTACCTCTACTCAGGCAATCAGCCCCAGCATTTT.

The rearrangement links TRBV28 to TRBJ2-5; D unresolved. Germline V CDR1 and CDR2: MDHEN, SYDVKM. This CDR3 contains 13 residues. V lost 6 bases, J lost 5 bases, and 13 bases lay in between. CDR3 protein: CASRGGSTETQYF. The DNA of the CDR3 is TGTGCCAGCAGGGGTGGATCAACGGAGACCCAGTACTTC.

This clonotype was seen at least ten times. CDR3 protein: CASSQGSAANEQFF. As DNA, the CDR3 is TGTGCCAGCAGTCAAGGTAGCGCGGCTAATGAGCAGTTCTTC. The chain couples TRBV12-3 or TRBV12-4 to TRBJ2-1, with TRBD2 as a possible D gene (5 bases). V lost 5 bases and J lost 7, with 15 bases in between. The CDR3 loop spans 14 amino acids.

This clonotype has a count of ten or more. J is TRBJ2-7 and V is TRBV6-2 or TRBV6-3; D may be TRBD2 (6 bases). The CDR3 loop spans 15 amino acids. Germline V gene lookup returns CDR1 MNHEY and CDR2 SVGEGT. V was clipped by 0 bases and J by 3 bases, with 12 bases between them. CDR3 loop: CASSYSWRGDYEQYF. CDR3 in DNA: TGTGCCAGCAGTTACTCGTGGCGGGGAGACTACGAGCAGTACTTC.

This clonotype occurred a few times. The V call is TRBV27, the J call TRBJ2-1; D gene unclear. This CDR3 region has 15 residues. In germline, CDR1 is MNHEY, CDR2 SMNVEV (reference sequence). Trimming shortened V by 4 bases and J by 5 bases, and 15 bases separated the two germline ends. CDR3 residues: CASSYDTQLNNEQFF. In DNA, the CDR3 is TGTGCCAGCAGTTACGACACCCAGTTAAACAATGAGCAGTTCTTC.

This clonotype was seen at least ten times. One end of the junction fails to match germline, which may point to a read error. The chain employs TRBV5-1 and TRBJ2-3; D unresolved. Germline V gene sequence: CDR1 SGHRS, CDR2 YFSETQ. This CDR3 is 12 amino acids long. The DNA of the CDR3 is TGTGCCAGCAGCTCGACCGGAGATACGCAGTATTTT. Encoded protein: CASSSTGDTQYF.